This T cell receptor beta chain was sequenced in a study of radiotherapy plus CTLA-4 blockade in lung cancer. Turning to the study itself: Objective responses arose in approximately 17% of patients, and over 25% experienced disease control.

Ipilimumab CTLA-4 blockade and focal radiation were given to patients with chemo-refractory metastatic non-small-cell lung cancer. The assay was immunoSEQ multiplex PCR, and TCRdb's table has in-frame clones only and misses some. This table has 45,000 to 60,000 clones, 65% to 85% appearing once. Looked up from germline, CDR1 is SGHVS and CDR2 is FQNEAQ. V lost 4 bases, J lost 4 bases, and 10 bases lay in between. CDR3 length: 13 residues. The origin of this receptor is a human donor with non-small cell lung cancer whose response to radiotherapy plus ipilimumab could not be evaluated. The sequencing here drew on peripheral blood, taken from a patient treated with radiotherapy plus ipilimumab. This chain uses TRBV7-8 with TRBJ2-5, with unresolved D. The CDR3 loop is CASSSRSPETQYF. DNA for the CDR3: TGTGCCAGCAGCTCCCGGAGTCCAGAGACCCAGTACTTC.